These T cell receptor beta chains were read from a single sample in a study of cytomegalovirus exposure and HLA in healthy donors. Some clones are missing from TCRdb's copy, which holds only in-frame ones; the method was immunoSEQ multiplex PCR. The sample carries hundreds of thousands of clones, about 81% recorded once. The sample was PBMCs. The receptors shown here come from a man in his forties in good health and CMV-seropositive. Each CDR3 is given with its conserved first and last residue. A D gene is named only where the DNA matches it firmly. Clone size is shown for a subset of rows, as once, few, many or a class of expanded clone.

TRBV10-3	once	TRBJ1-5	NA	CAISESDGNQPQHF	TGTGCCATCAGTGAGTCCGACGGGAATCAGCCCCAGCATTTT
TRBV6-5	NA	TRBJ1-3	NA	CASSKQGGGNTIYF	TGTGCCAGCAGTAAACAGGGAGGGGGGAACACCATATATTTT
TRBV9	NA	TRBJ1-5	TRBD1	CASSTTGDNQPQHF	TGTGCCAGCAGCACGACAGGGGACAATCAGCCCCAGCATTTT
TRBV7-9	NA	TRBJ1-4	NA	CASSGVGQGNEKLFF	TGTGCCAGCAGCGGAGTTGGCCAGGGTAATGAAAAACTGTTTTTT
TRBV6-5	NA	TRBJ2-5	NA	CASSYSTGRLGETQYF	TGTGCCAGCAGTTACTCTACCGGGAGACTCGGGGAGACCCAGTACTTC
TRBV30	NA	TRBJ1-4	TRBD1	CAWSAHRGGEKLFF	TGTGCCTGGAGTGCACACAGGGGTGGTGAAAAACTGTTTTTT
TRBV6-5	NA	TRBJ2-4	TRBD2	CASSMTSDGNIQYF	TGTGCCAGCAGCATGACTAGCGACGGAAACATTCAGTACTTC
TRBV7-3	NA	TRBJ1-2	NA	CASSRDRNYGYTF	TGTGCCAGCAGCCGAGACAGAAACTATGGCTACACCTTC
TRBV29-1	NA	TRBJ1-1	NA	CSVGDYRRNTEAFF	TGCAGCGTGGGGGACTACAGGCGGAACACTGAAGCTTTCTTT
TRBV29-1	few	TRBJ2-7	TRBD1	CSGPGQGSEQYF	TGCAGCGGGCCGGGACAGGGGTCCGAGCAGTACTTC
TRBV7-3	NA	TRBJ2-7	TRBD1	CASSLGGTGAYEQYF	TGTGCCAGCAGCTTAGGCGGGACAGGGGCCTACGAGCAGTACTTC
TRBV11-2	NA	TRBJ1-2	TRBD1	CASSLVVYGTGVGYTF	TGTGCCAGCAGCCTGGTTGTCTATGGGACAGGGGTTGGCTACACCTTC
TRBV27	NA	TRBJ2-7	TRBD1	CASSLTGGFSYEQYF	TGTGCCAGCAGTTTGACAGGGGGCTTCTCCTACGAGCAGTACTTC
TRBV5-1	once	TRBJ1-2	NA	CASSLDSGRGGYTF	TGCGCCAGCAGCTTGGATTCCGGCCGCGGGGGCTACACCTTC
TRBV19	NA	TRBJ2-3	TRBD2	CASSLTSGSYADTQYF	TGTGCCAGTAGCTTGACTAGCGGGAGTTACGCAGATACGCAGTATTTT
TRBV5-1	NA	TRBJ2-5	NA	CASSLFPGGGETQYF	TGCGCCAGCAGCTTGTTTCCAGGCGGCGGGGAGACCCAGTACTTC
TRBV30	NA	TRBJ2-5	NA	CAWAAGGTFQETQYF	TGTGCCTGGGCCGCGGGCGGGACCTTCCAAGAGACCCAGTACTTC
TRBV5-1	NA	TRBJ2-7	TRBD1	CASSSTGGSSSEQYF	TGCGCCAGCAGTTCCACAGGGGGCAGTTCTTCCGAGCAGTACTTC
TRBV29-1	NA	TRBJ2-5	NA	CSVPDSAQETQYF	TGCAGCGTTCCGGACAGCGCCCAAGAGACCCAGTACTTC
TRBV15	NA	TRBJ2-2	TRBD2	CATSRDMAGGDGELFF	TGTGCCACCAGCAGAGATATGGCGGGAGGGGACGGGGAGCTGTTTTTT
TRBV7-9	NA	TRBJ2-6	NA	CASSLAGSSGANVLTF	TGTGCCAGCAGCTTAGCCGGGAGCTCTGGGGCCAACGTCCTGACTTTC